Presented here are 18 T cell receptor beta chains from one specimen sequenced in a study of cytomegalovirus exposure and HLA in healthy donors (dated by TCRdb to about 2017). The method behind the library was the immunoSEQ multiplex PCR assay. A mixture of 60 forward primers for TCR Vbeta segments and 13 reverse primers for TCR Jbeta segments was used in the multiplex PCR. Sourced from immuneACCESS, this table was stored by TCRdb with only in-frame sequences that have V and J called. A share of the clones is absent; for the studies checked, an unresolved V gene accounts for under half, and the remainder has no known explanation. This sample gives 100,000 to 150,000 clones in total; roughly 77% of them show up just once. Clones ranked in the top ten supply over 4.5% of the sample. The sequenced sample was PBMCs. Every receptor here comes from a woman aged 40 to 55 in good health and CMV-seropositive.

The V and J genes are TRBV7-9 and TRBJ2-6; tentatively, D is TRBD1 (6 bases). Germline V gives CDR1 SEHNR, CDR2 FQNEAQ (reference sequence). V was cut by 5 bases and J by 3 bases, with 14 bases left in between. The CDR3 sequence is 16 residues long. The CDR3 protein is CASSPGQYGGANVLTF. CDR3 nucleotides: TGTGCCAGCAGCCCAGGACAGTACGGTGGGGCCAACGTCCTGACTTTC.

This chain joins TRBV28 and TRBJ2-7, with 8 positions matching TRBD2. The germline V gene encodes CDR1 MDHEN and CDR2 SYDVKM. The CDR3 runs to 14 residues. V gave up 7 bases and J gave up 2 bases; unmatched junction bases: 7. DNA for the CDR3: TGTGCCAGCACCTCCGGGGGGGGGCCCTACGAGCAGTACTTC. Translating gives CASTSGGGPYEQYF. The full variable domain, with the rest looked up from reference TRBV28 and TRBJ2-7, is DVKVTQSSRYLVKRTGEKVFLECVQDMDHENMFWYRQDPGLGLRLIYFSYDVKMKEKGDIPEGYSVSREKKERFSLILESASTNQTSMYLCASTSGGGPYEQYFGPGTRLTVT.

The chain joins TRBV19 to TRBJ1-1, with 7 nucleotides matching TRBD1. The CDR3 length is 14 residues. Germline V CDR1 and CDR2: LNHDA, SQIVND (reference sequence). Trimming at V came to 5 bases and at J to 0 bases, leaving 3 bases not matched to a gene. CDR3 loop: CASSWDSLNTEAFF. CDR3 coding DNA: TGTGCCAGTAGTTGGGACAGCCTGAACACTGAAGCTTTCTTT.

The V and J genes are TRBV7-3 and TRBJ2-7; TRBD1 is a possible D gene (6 bases). The CDR3 is made up of 14 amino acids. The V and J ends lost 5 bases and 3 bases respectively, with 14 bases between them. Germline CDR1 and CDR2: SGHTA and FQGTGA. CDR3 residues: CASSQNPGDYEQYF. CDR3 in DNA: TGTGCCAGCAGCCAAAATCCAGGGGACTACGAGCAGTACTTC.

The chain links TRBV6-5 to TRBJ1-6, with D unclear. CDR1 and CDR2 (germline): MNHEY, SVGAGI. Trimming removed 2 bases from V and 4 bases from J, with 12 bases in between. The CDR3 has 16 residues. The CDR3 is CASSYNAEHYNSPLHF. The CDR3 region has the DNA TGTGCCAGCAGTTACAATGCAGAACATTATAATTCACCCCTCCACTTT.

This clone occurred once. This chain's CDR3 is CASSEGRVARPSSYEQYF. Written as DNA, the CDR3 is TGTGCCAGCAGTGAGGGCAGGGTCGCACGACCGAGCTCCTACGAGCAGTACTTC. This chain joins TRBV2 and TRBJ2-7; D might be TRBD1 (5 bases). CDR1 SNHLY and CDR2 FYNNEI come from the germline V gene. V shed 3 bases and J shed 0 bases, with 21 bases lying between them. This CDR3 has 18 residues.

This clone has more than one count but fewer than ten. The gene calls are TRBV27 and TRBJ1-1; D possibly corresponds to TRBD1 (5 bases). The CDR3 is 14 residues long. Trimming took off 7 bases at V and 2 bases at J, with 14 bases between the two ends. CDR1 and CDR2 (germline): MNHEY, SMNVEV (reference sequence). The CDR3 nucleotides are TGTGCCAGCACCCTCGGGGGGACCAACACTGAAGCTTTCTTT. Amino acid sequence: CASTLGGTNTEAFF.

The V gene is TRBV4-2, the J gene TRBJ2-2; TRBD2 agrees at 8 bases. Germline CDR1 is LGHNA and CDR2 is YNFKEQ. This CDR3 has 16 amino acids. V lost 6 bases and J lost 2; bases outside the gene matches: 8. The CDR3, as DNA: TGTGCCAGCAGACTTGGACTAGCTGATAACACCGGGGAGCTGTTTTTT. Translated: CASRLGLADNTGELFF.

The chain combines TRBV5-5 with TRBJ1-4, with D perhaps matching TRBD1 (6 bases). The CDR3 length is 15 residues. Between the trimmed V and J ends, which lost 1 base and 8 bases, there was a span of 15 bases. Looked up from germline, CDR1 is SGHKS and CDR2 is YYEKEE (reference sequence). The CDR3 DNA follows: TGTGCCAGCAGCTTGTGGGGGGGCCGAAGCGAAAAACTGTTTTTT. It encodes CASSLWGGRSEKLFF.

The chain couples TRBV19 to TRBJ2-1; 8 positions agree with TRBD1. The CDR3 consists of 16 residues. The germline CDR1 and CDR2 sequences are LNHDA and SQIVND (reference sequence). V dropped 7 bases and J dropped 7; count of bases not matched to a gene: 15. The CDR3 DNA sequence: TGTGCCAGTAAACCTACTAGTGGCAGGGGGCCGAATGAGCAGTTCTTC. Protein: CASKPTSGRGPNEQFF.

V gene TRBV25-1 combines with J gene TRBJ2-4, with 7 bases fitting TRBD1. CDR3 size: 13 residues. V lost 5 bases to trimming and J lost 10 bases; unmatched junction nucleotides: 8. Germline CDR1 is MGHDK and CDR2 is SYGVNS. The CDR3 DNA reads as TGTGCCAGCAGTTTTCCCGGGACAGTAATTCAGTACTTC. It yields the protein CASSFPGTVIQYF.

The rearrangement links TRBV7-8 to TRBJ1-1; D might be TRBD1 (6 bases). Germline V gives CDR1 SGHVS, CDR2 FQNEAQ. The CDR3 is 13 residues long. V was clipped by 5 bases and J by 1 base, with 8 bases between them. CDR3 bases: TGTGCCAGCAGCAGGGGACAGAACACTGAAGCTTTCTTT. As protein: CASSRGQNTEAFF.

This clone was counted a few times. The V and J genes are TRBV7-9 and TRBJ2-1, with D perhaps matching TRBD1 (6 bases). The CDR3 is 16 residues long. The V end lost 4 bases, the J end lost 4 bases, and 17 bases lay between the germline ends. Per the germline V gene, CDR1 is SEHNR and CDR2 is FQNEAQ (reference sequence). CDR3 loop: CASSSRIGRGYNEQFF. The CDR3 DNA reads TGTGCCAGCAGCTCTAGGATAGGCAGGGGATACAATGAGCAGTTCTTC.

This clone was recorded once. V and J are TRBV2 and TRBJ1-1; D not resolved. Trimming removed 7 bases at V and 6 bases at J, with 21 bases between. This CDR3 is 15 amino acids long. The germline gives CDR1 SNHLY, CDR2 FYNNEI. For the CDR3, the DNA is TGTGCCAGCATCGGAGGCGGTGGGTCTCGGGCTGAAGCTTTCTTT. Translated, it gives CASIGGGGSRAEAFF.

The rearrangement joins TRBV5-4 to TRBJ2-7; D is perhaps TRBD1 (6 bases). CDR1 is SGHNT and CDR2 is YYREEE in the germline V gene (reference sequence). The V gene lost 4 bases and the J gene lost 6 bases, with 11 bases spanning the gap. The CDR3 is made up of 12 amino acids. As DNA, the CDR3 is TGTGCCAGCAGCCCCGGGACACCCGAGCAGTACTTC. The encoded protein is CASSPGTPEQYF.

The CDR3 coding sequence is TGTGCCAGCAGTCCCGGGACTAGCTCTTACAATGAGCAGTTCTTC. It translates to CASSPGTSSYNEQFF. The chain carries TRBV6-5 and TRBJ2-1, with 9 bases fitting TRBD2. The length of the CDR3 is 15 residues. V trimming: 5 bases; J trimming: 4 bases; junction bases outside the gene matches: 6. CDR1 is MNHEY and CDR2 is SVGAGI in the germline V gene.

CDR3 residues: CASSVAGGAGTEAFF. For the CDR3, the DNA is TGTGCCAGCAGCGTAGCAGGGGGCGCAGGCACTGAAGCTTTCTTT. The J gene is TRBJ1-1, the V gene TRBV9; 8 bases map to TRBD1. The CDR3 covers 15 residues. CDR1 is SGDLS and CDR2 is YYNGEE in the germline V gene. Germline trimming cut 0 bases from V and 4 bases from J; bases unmatched to any gene: 5.

CDR3 nucleotides: TGTGCCAGTAGTGGTAAGGTCAGACTCCAAGAGACCCAGTACTTC. Its translation: CASSGKVRLQETQYF. The chain is built from TRBV19 and TRBJ2-5; D is undetermined. Trimming took off 5 bases at V and 1 base at J, with 14 bases between the two ends. Germline loops: CDR1 LNHDA, CDR2 SQIVND (reference sequence). This CDR3 has 15 residues.